This T cell receptor beta chain derives from a study of T cell responses to AZD1222 COVID-19 vaccine. Germline V gene data show CDR1 as MNHEY and CDR2 as SMNVEV (reference sequence). V lost 0 bases to trimming and J lost 4 bases, with 9 bases between them. The CDR3 loop spans 14 amino acids. Measured with immunoSEQ multiplex PCR; TCRdb has only the in-frame clones, and not every one. The data hold over 120,000 clones, with 88% observed a single time. This clone was recorded only once. The input for sequencing was peripheral blood, taken 28 days after the second dose of the MenACWY control vaccine. The genes are TRBV27 and TRBJ1-2; D not certain. This receptor was obtained from an adult who received the MenACWY meningococcal vaccine as a control. CDR3 protein: CASSLSSGFYGYTF. CDR3 nucleotides: TGTGCCAGCAGTTTATCATCAGGCTTCTATGGCTACACCTTC.